Listed here are 2 T cell receptor beta chains from one sample, sequenced in a study of human versus mouse CDR3 diversity and MHC coevolution. Only in-frame clones appear in the TCRdb table, and some are missing; sequencing was by immunoSEQ multiplex PCR. The sample has tens of thousands of clones, roughly 95% seen once; the top ten hold 1.1% to 1.5%. Material: naive CD4+ T cells from blood. Specified subset: CD45RO-negative CD62L-positive naive CD4 T cells. The receptors originated from a person between 30 and 69 years old in good health.

The chain is built from TRBV7-3 and TRBJ2-3; 8 bases are shared with TRBD2. This CDR3 has 16 amino acids. Unmatched junction bases numbered 9, after V lost 7 bases and J lost 0 bases. Germline V lookup: CDR1 SGHTA, CDR2 FQGTGA. Here the CDR3 reads CASNPGGPSSTDTQYF. The CDR3 coding sequence is TGTGCCAGCAACCCGGGGGGGCCCTCTAGCACAGATACGCAGTATTTT.

The CDR3 DNA reads TGTGCCAGCAGTCCAAGGGGAGGGGTGAACACTGAAGCTTTCTTT. Translating gives CASSPRGGVNTEAFF. V usage is TRBV11-2 and J usage is TRBJ1-1, with D maybe TRBD1 (5 bases). The CDR3 is 15 residues long. V shed 6 bases and J shed 0 bases, with 14 bases lying between them. The germline V gene encodes CDR1 SGHAT and CDR2 FQNNGV.